This T cell receptor beta chain was identified in a study of human T cells and chemical hapten exposure. TCRdb re-derived calls from the RACE reads in MiXCR, one entry per CDR3 protein. In the table there are roughly 260,000 distinct CDR3 sequences, around 9.3% of which are singletons. Time point described: pre-sensitization, week 0. Treatment specified: therapeutic diphenylcyclopropenone sensitization with weekly scalp DPC. Unfractionated whole blood was the source from which total RNA was extracted. This clonotype was observed at least ten times. The antigen remains undetermined. Study-wide findings and caveats: Significantly more large CDR3 similarity clusters arose among expanded TCRs than among controls. No shift was seen in TCRs above 1 in 1000 frequency with DPC sensitization.

The sequencing here drew on whole blood, taken in connection with sensitization to the hapten diphenylcyclopropenone (DPC). The sequence derives from a woman aged 40 to 50 with alopecia areata. Some clones in this sample may be carry-over from other donors' samples.

Here the CDR3 reads CASSLSRDRGTYEQYF. The CDR3 DNA is TGTGCCAGCAGCTTATCCCGGGACAGGGGAACTTACGAGCAGTACTTC. This chain links TRBV7-2 with TRBJ2-7, with 10 positions matching TRBD1. The CDR3 is made up of 16 amino acids. V lost 2 bases to trimming and J lost 4 bases; unmatched junction nucleotides: 8. Germline lookup yields CDR1 SGHTA and CDR2 FQGNSA. Full variable domain (remainder filled in from reference TRBV7-2 and TRBJ2-7): GAGVSQSPSNKVTEKGKDVELRCDPISGHTALYWYRQSLGQGLEFLIYFQGNSAPDKSGLPSDRFSAERTGGSVSTLTIQRTQQEDSAVYLCASSLSRDRGTYEQYFGPGTRLTVT.